Presented here are 10 T cell receptor beta chains from one specimen sequenced in a study of T cell repertoires in cytomegalovirus infection. MiXCR, applied by TCRdb to the reads, yields one record per CDR3 protein. This sample has approximately 500,000 distinct CDR3 sequences, with about a quarter found just once. Sequenced sample: PBMCs. The receptor source for this set is a human donor in good health (CMV status not recorded). Some clones in this sample may be carry-over from other donors' samples.

The chain carries TRBV15 and TRBJ2-1; 12 bases are shared with TRBD2. Germline loops: CDR1 LNHNV, CDR2 YYDKDF (reference sequence). The CDR3 runs to 13 residues. The V gene end was trimmed by 2 bases and the J gene end by 15 bases; junction bases not matched to a gene: 5. The CDR3 sequence is CATSRSSGRVTFF. The CDR3, as DNA: TGTGCCACCAGCAGATCTAGCGGGAGGGTCACGTTCTTC.

The chain uses TRBV20-1 and TRBJ2-7; D is possibly TRBD1 or TRBD2 (5 bases each). The CDR3 runs to 15 residues. Trimming removed 5 bases from V and 7 bases from J, with 24 bases in between. Looked up from germline, CDR1 is DFQATT and CDR2 is SNEGSKA (reference sequence). In nucleotides, the CDR3 is TGCAGTGCTCCGAGGGGTGGGAGCGACCCTAGAGAGCAGTACTTC. Translated, it gives CSAPRGGSDPREQYF.

This clonotype was picked up many times. The chain couples TRBV7-2 to TRBJ2-5; D may be TRBD1 (6 bases). V was trimmed by 3 bases and J by 2 bases, leaving 19 bases between them. The CDR3 has 17 residues. Germline loops: CDR1 SGHTA, CDR2 FQGNSA. The CDR3 coding sequence is TGTGCCAGCAGCTTCAAAATCCGGGGAGACAGGCAAGAGACCCAGTACTTC. Its translation is CASSFKIRGDRQETQYF.

The chain combines TRBV2 with TRBJ2-7; TRBD1 is a possible D gene (5 bases). This CDR3 contains 13 residues. The germline V gene encodes CDR1 SNHLY and CDR2 FYNNEI. Trimming took off 2 bases at V and 1 base at J, with 6 bases between the two ends. The CDR3 reads CASSERQSYEQYF. The DNA of the CDR3 is TGTGCCAGCAGTGAAAGACAGTCCTACGAGCAGTACTTC.

This clonotype was picked up a small number of times. The V and J genes are TRBV20-1 and TRBJ1-1, with D maybe TRBD1 (6 bases). CDR3 size: 14 residues. Per the germline V gene, CDR1 is DFQATT and CDR2 is SNEGSKA (reference sequence). V lost 3 bases and J 0 bases, leaving 11 bases between the germline ends. The CDR3 reads CSASQGTMNTEAFF. The CDR3 coding sequence is TGCAGTGCTAGCCAGGGGACCATGAACACTGAAGCTTTCTTT.

This chain links TRBV4-1 with TRBJ2-7, with 8 nucleotides matching TRBD2. V lost 4 bases and J lost 4; bases outside the gene matches: 9. The CDR3 totals 15 residues. From germline, CDR1 is MGHRA and CDR2 YSYEKL. The DNA of the CDR3 is TGCGCCAGCAGCCTGTATACTAGCGGTTCTTACGAGCAGTACTTC. The encoded protein is CASSLYTSGSYEQYF.

This clonotype was observed once. This chain links TRBV29-1 with TRBJ2-4; TRBD1 aligns across 7 bases. Germline V gene sequence: CDR1 SQVTM, CDR2 ANQGSEA. The CDR3 runs 15 residues. J lost 2 bases, V lost 6 bases, and 10 bases had no gene match. The CDR3 is CSVKQGSLTKNIQYF. The CDR3 DNA reads as TGCAGCGTAAAACAGGGGAGTTTGACCAAAAACATTCAGTACTTC.

In this sample, this clonotype turned up many times. The chain combines TRBV7-2 with TRBJ1-3; D unclear. Trimming took off 4 bases at V and 5 bases at J, with 6 bases between the two ends. In germline, CDR1 is SGHTA, CDR2 FQGNSA. The CDR3 spans 12 residues. The CDR3 DNA reads as TGTGCCAGCAGCTCGGCTAGAAACACCATATATTTT. Translation gives CASSSARNTIYF.

This clonotype was seen at least ten times. The chain employs TRBV7-8 and TRBJ2-7; 7 bases align to TRBD1. V was clipped by 1 base and J by 4 bases; unmatched bases: 10. Per germline, CDR1 SGHVS and CDR2 FQNEAQ. The CDR3 contains 16 residues. Here the CDR3 reads CASSLGTGVVKYEQYV. The DNA of the CDR3 is TGTGCCAGCAGCTTAGGAACAGGGGTGGTGAAATACGAGCAGTACGTC.

This clonotype was observed a few times. This chain links TRBV7-2 with TRBJ2-4, with D tentatively TRBD1 (6 bases). V was trimmed by 4 bases and J by 15 bases, leaving 19 bases between them. The CDR3 runs to 13 residues. Germline CDR1 reads SGHTA; CDR2 reads FQGNSA. CDR3 DNA: TGTGCCAGCAGCTCTCCTGGGCCAGGACAGCGGTACTTC. Residues: CASSSPGPGQRYF.